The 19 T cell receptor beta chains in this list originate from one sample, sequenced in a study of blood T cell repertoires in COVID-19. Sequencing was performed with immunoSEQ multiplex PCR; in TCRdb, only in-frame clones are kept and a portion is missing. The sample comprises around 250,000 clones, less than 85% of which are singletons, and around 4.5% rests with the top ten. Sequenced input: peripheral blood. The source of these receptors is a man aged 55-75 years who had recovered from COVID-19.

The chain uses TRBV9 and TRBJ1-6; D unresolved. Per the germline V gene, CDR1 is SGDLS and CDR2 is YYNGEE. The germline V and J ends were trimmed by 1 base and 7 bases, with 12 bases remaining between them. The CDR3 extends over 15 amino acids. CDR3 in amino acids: CASSVLGAGNSPLHF. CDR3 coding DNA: TGTGCCAGCAGCGTACTCGGAGCCGGGAATTCACCCCTCCACTTT.

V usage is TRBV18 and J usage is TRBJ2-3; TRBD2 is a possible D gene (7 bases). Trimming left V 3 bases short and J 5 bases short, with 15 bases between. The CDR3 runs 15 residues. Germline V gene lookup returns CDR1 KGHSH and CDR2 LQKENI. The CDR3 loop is CASSPSRGAGDTQYF. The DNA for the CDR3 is TGTGCCAGCTCACCGTCCCGGGGGGCAGGAGATACGCAGTATTTT.

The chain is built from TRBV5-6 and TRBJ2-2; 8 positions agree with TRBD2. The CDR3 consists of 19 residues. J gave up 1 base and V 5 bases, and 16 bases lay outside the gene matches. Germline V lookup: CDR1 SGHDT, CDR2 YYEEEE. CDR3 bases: TGTGCCAGCAGTTCCCTAAAGCAATCACTAGCGGTGAACACCGGGGAGCTGTTTTTT. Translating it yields CASSSLKQSLAVNTGELFF.

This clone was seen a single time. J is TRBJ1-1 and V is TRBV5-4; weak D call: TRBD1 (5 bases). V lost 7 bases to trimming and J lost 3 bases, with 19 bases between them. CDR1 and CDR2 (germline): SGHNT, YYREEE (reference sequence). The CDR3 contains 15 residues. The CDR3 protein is CASSPGAARDTEAFF. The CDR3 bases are TGTGCCAGCTCCCCTGGGGCCGCCAGGGACACTGAAGCTTTCTTT.

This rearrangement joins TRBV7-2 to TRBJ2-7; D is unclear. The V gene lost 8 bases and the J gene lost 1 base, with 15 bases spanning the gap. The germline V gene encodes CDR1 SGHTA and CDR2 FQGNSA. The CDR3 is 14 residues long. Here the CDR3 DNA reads TGTGCCAGCGGCCAGACGCGAGGATCCTACGAGCAGTACTTC. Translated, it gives CASGQTRGSYEQYF.

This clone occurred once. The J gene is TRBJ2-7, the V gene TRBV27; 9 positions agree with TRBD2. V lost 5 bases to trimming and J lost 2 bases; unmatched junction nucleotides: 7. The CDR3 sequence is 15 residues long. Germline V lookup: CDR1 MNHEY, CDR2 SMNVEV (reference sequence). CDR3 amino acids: CASSLASGATYEQYF. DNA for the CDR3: TGTGCCAGCAGTCTAGCTAGCGGGGCCACCTACGAGCAGTACTTC.

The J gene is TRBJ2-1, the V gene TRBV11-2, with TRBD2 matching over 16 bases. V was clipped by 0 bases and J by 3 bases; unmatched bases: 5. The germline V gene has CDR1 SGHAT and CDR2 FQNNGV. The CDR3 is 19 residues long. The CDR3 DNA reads TGTGCCAGCAGCTTAGATGGGACTAGCGGGAGGGCCTTCTACAATGAGCAGTTCTTC. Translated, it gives CASSLDGTSGRAFYNEQFF. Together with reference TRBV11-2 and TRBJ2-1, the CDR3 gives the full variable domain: EAGVAQSPRYKIIEKRQSVAFWCNPISGHATLYWYQQILGQGPKLLIQFQNNGVVDDSQLPKDRFSAERLKGVDSTLKIQPAKLEDSAVYLCASSLDGTSGRAFYNEQFFGPGTRLTVL.

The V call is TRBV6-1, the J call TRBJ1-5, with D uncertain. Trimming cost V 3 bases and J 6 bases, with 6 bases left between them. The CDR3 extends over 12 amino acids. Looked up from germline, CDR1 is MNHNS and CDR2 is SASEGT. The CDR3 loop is CASSDNSQPQHF. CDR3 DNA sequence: TGTGCCAGCAGTGATAACAGTCAGCCCCAGCATTTT.

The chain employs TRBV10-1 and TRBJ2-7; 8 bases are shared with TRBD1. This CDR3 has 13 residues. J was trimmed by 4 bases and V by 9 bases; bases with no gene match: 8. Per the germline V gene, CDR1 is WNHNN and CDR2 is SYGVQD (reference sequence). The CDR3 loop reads CASSGQGWYEQYF. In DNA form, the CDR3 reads TGCGCCAGTTCAGGACAGGGTTGGTACGAGCAGTACTTC.

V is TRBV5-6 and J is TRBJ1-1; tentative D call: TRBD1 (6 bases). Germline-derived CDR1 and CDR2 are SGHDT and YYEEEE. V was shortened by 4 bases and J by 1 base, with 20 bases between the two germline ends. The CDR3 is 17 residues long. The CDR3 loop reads CASSPKPFGGANTEAFF. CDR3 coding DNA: TGTGCCAGCAGCCCTAAACCCTTTGGGGGGGCGAACACTGAAGCTTTCTTT.

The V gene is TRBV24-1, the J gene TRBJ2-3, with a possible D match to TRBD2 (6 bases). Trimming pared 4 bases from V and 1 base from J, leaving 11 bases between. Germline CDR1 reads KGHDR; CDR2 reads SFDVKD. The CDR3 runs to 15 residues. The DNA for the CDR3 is TGTGCCACCAGTGAGGGGACTGCCCGCACAGATACGCAGTATTTT. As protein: CATSEGTARTDTQYF.

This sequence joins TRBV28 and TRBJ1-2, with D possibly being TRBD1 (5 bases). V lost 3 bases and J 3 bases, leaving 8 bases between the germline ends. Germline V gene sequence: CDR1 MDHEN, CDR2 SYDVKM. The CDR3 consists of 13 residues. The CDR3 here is CASSFQGDYGYTF. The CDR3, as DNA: TGTGCCAGCAGTTTCCAGGGCGACTATGGCTACACCTTC.

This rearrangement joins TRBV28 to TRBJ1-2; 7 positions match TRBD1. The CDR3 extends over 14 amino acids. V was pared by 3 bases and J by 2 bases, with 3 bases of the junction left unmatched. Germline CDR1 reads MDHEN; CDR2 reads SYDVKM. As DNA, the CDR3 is TGTGCCAGCAGTTTTCGGGACAGCAACTATGGCTACACCTTC. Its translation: CASSFRDSNYGYTF.

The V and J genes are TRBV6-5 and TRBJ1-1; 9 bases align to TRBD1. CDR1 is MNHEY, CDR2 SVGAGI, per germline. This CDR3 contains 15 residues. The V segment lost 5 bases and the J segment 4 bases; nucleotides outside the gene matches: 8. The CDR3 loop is CASSNGQGYATEAFF. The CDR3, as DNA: TGTGCCAGCAGTAACGGACAGGGGTATGCCACTGAAGCTTTCTTT.

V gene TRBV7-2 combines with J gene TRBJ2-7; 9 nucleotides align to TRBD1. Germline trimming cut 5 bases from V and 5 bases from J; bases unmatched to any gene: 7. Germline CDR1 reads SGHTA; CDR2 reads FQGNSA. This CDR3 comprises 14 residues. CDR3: CASSRRDRAHEQYF. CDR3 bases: TGTGCCAGCAGCCGGCGGGACAGGGCCCACGAGCAGTACTTC.

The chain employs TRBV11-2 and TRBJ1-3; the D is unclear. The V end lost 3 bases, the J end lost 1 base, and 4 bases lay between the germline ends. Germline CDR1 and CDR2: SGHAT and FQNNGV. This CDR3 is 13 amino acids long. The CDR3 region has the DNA TGTGCCAGCAGCTTGGAGTCTGGAAACACCATATATTTT. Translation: CASSLESGNTIYF.

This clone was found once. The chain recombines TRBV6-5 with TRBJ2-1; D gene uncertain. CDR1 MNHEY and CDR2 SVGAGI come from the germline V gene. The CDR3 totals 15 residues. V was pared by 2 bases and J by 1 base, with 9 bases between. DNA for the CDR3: TGTGCCAGCAGTTACCGGGTAGGATCCTACAATGAGCAGTTCTTC. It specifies CASSYRVGSYNEQFF.

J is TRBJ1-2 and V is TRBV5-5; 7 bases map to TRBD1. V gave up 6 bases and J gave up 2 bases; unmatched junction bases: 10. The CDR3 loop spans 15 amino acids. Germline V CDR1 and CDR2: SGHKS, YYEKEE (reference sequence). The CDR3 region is CASTLAGGGNYGYTF. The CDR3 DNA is TGTGCCAGCACCCTCGCAGGGGGAGGAAACTATGGCTACACCTTC.

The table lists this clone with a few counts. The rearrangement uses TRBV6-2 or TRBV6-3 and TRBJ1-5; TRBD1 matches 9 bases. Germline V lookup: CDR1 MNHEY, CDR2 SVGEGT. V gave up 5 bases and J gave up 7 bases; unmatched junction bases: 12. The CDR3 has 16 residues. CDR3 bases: TGTGCCAGCAGTGACAAGGACAGGGGATTTGGGCAGCCCCAGCATTTT. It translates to CASSDKDRGFGQPQHF.